This TCR beta chain comes out of a study of cytomegalovirus exposure and HLA in healthy donors. Study as a whole: Genetic ancestry analysis placed approximately 79% of the 398 donors that were genotyped in the Caucasian-associated cluster. General study points: Later on, analysis showed that most CMV-associated TCR beta chains appeared to be HLA-restricted. The study designated 150 to 200 TCR beta chains cytomegalovirus-associated. In vitro checks showed that three CMV-associated chains really do target CMV antigens.

The CDR3 contains 15 residues. Germline loops: CDR1 SGHRS, CDR2 YFSETQ. Losses at the gene ends were 4 bases for V and 11 bases for J; bases not matched to a gene: 15. As concerns this clone: Antigen: not known.

PCR primers comprised 60 Vbeta and 13 Jbeta primers. Some clones are missing from TCRdb's copy, which holds only in-frame ones; the method was immunoSEQ multiplex PCR. The table lists 90,000 to 120,000 clones, with about 0.59% in the top ten. This sequence was found in a man aged 45-65 years in good health and CMV-seronegative. The sample taken for sequencing was PBMCs. The chain couples TRBV5-1 to TRBJ2-1; TRBD1 matches at 7 bases. The CDR3 is CASSLTGDVTMKQFF. The CDR3 region has the DNA TGCGCCAGCAGCCTAACAGGGGACGTTACAATGAAGCAGTTCTTC.